The present TCR beta chain was sequenced within a study of CD8 T cells in Susac syndrome. Controls were age- and sex-matched healthy donors. Trimming at V came to 0 bases and at J to 6 bases, leaving 1 base not matched to a gene. CDR3 length: 15 residues. Germline V CDR1 and CDR2: LGHNA, YSLEER. Reverse transcription of roughly 0.5 to 1 ug RNA was carried out with random hexamers. Each CDR3 protein is one row after TCRdb ran MiXCR on the immunoSEQ multiplex PCR reads. This table holds approximately 110,000 distinct CDR3 sequences, approximately 96% found once. Sequenced: CD4+ T cells from PBMCs. The rearrangement links TRBV4-3 to TRBJ2-3; 12 nucleotides line up with TRBD2. The sequence came from a human donor in good health. The DNA for the CDR3 is TGCGCCAGCAGCCAAGAGGGGACTAGCGGGGATACGCAGTATTTT. This encodes CASSQEGTSGDTQYF.